The clone carrying this T cell receptor (beta chain) was observed at least ten times. Its antigen is still unknown. The CDR3 consists of 13 residues. Trimming cost V 1 base and J 2 bases, with 5 bases left between them. The data are from a study of naive and memory T cell subsets. Findings of the study overall: TCR transcript changes with activation or differentiation may affect this RNA method.

Ligated cDNA underwent four rounds of PCR with nested alpha and beta constant region primers and SP2. Blood and skin TCR RNA was reverse transcribed with alpha and beta constant primers. Via MiXCR, TCRdb re-called the UMI-ligation and nested PCR reads, giving one row per CDR3 protein. The sample includes about 37,000 distinct CDR3 sequences, 11% seen only once; the top ten take about 4%. Treatment given: skin biopsy from PPD injection site in Mantoux-positive individual. An oligonucleotide containing a UMI was ligated to the 3' end of TCR cDNA. Individuals with a positive Mantoux test gave biopsies from PPD-injected skin. Input was about 1 to 1000 ng of DNase-treated total RNA without cell sorting.

The starting material was skin, obtained from a tuberculin skin test site. V is TRBV12-3 or TRBV12-4 and J is TRBJ1-2; D gene uncertain. The clonotype comes from an adult in good health. The CDR3, as DNA: TGTGCCAGCAGTTTAGGACGGAACTATGGCTACACCTTC. Amino acid sequence: CASSLGRNYGYTF.